Listed here are 23 T cell receptor beta chains from one sample, sequenced in a study of cytomegalovirus exposure and HLA in healthy donors. Use of 60 Vbeta and 13 Jbeta primers characterized the PCR. TCRdb's table, derived via immunoSEQ multiplex PCR, lists solely in-frame clones and lacks some. The sample lists just over 200,000 clones, more than 75% occurring once. Sample: PBMCs. These receptors were collected from a middle-aged woman in good health and CMV-seronegative.

V usage is TRBV11-2 and J usage is TRBJ2-5; D is unclear. The V end lost 4 bases, the J end lost 2 bases, and 11 bases lay between the germline ends. Germline CDR1 SGHAT, CDR2 FQNNGV. The CDR3 is 14 amino acids. CDR3 sequence: CASSSWSLQETQYF. The CDR3 DNA follows: TGTGCCAGCAGCTCCTGGTCACTACAAGAGACCCAGTACTTC.

This chain joins TRBV4-1 and TRBJ2-7; TRBD1 matches at 10 bases. Per the germline V gene, CDR1 is MGHRA and CDR2 is YSYEKL. V shed 3 bases and J 6 bases; nucleotides not matched to a gene: 5. The CDR3 covers 14 residues. CDR3 DNA: TGCGCCAGCAGCCAGGAGGGACAGGGGTCCGAGCAGTACTTC. This translates into CASSQEGQGSEQYF.

V is TRBV28 and J is TRBJ2-7, with a weak D call TRBD1 (5 bases). CDR1 and CDR2 (germline): MDHEN, SYDVKM. The CDR3 runs to 14 residues. Trimming took off 4 bases at V and 2 bases at J, with 12 bases between the two ends. Here the CDR3 DNA reads TGTGCCAGCAGTTCCTCCGACAGAACCTACGAGCAGTACTTC. Translated: CASSSSDRTYEQYF.

V is TRBV27 and J is TRBJ1-2, with 9 bases that match TRBD1. Trimming took 5 bases from V and 2 from J; bases not matched to a gene: 6. Germline V gene lookup returns CDR1 MNHEY and CDR2 SMNVEV (reference sequence). CDR3 length: 15 residues. DNA for the CDR3: TGTGCCAGCAGTACTCTTGGGACAGGGAACTATGGCTACACCTTC. Encoded protein: CASSTLGTGNYGYTF.

The chain has TRBV25-1 and TRBJ2-7; D is ambiguous. CDR1 is MGHDK and CDR2 is SYGVNS in the germline V gene. There are 11 residues in the CDR3. The ends were cut back, 6 bases at V and 7 bases at J, with 10 bases in the middle. CDR3 amino acids: CASRAYYEQYF. CDR3 bases: TGTGCCAGCAGGGCCTACTATGAGCAGTACTTC.

The V call is TRBV18, the J call TRBJ2-7, with 10 bases identical to TRBD1. Per germline, CDR1 KGHSH and CDR2 LQKENI. Losses at the gene ends were 3 bases for V and 13 bases for J; bases not matched to a gene: 12. The CDR3 is made up of 14 amino acids. As DNA, the CDR3 is TGTGCCAGCTCACCGGGACAGGGGCCGGAGAGTCTCTACTTC. Translated, it gives CASSPGQGPESLYF. Full variable domain (remainder filled in from reference TRBV18 and TRBJ2-7): NAGVMQNPRHLVRRRGQEARLRCSPMKGHSHVYWYRQLPEEGLKFMVYLQKENIIDESGMPKERFSAEFPKEGPSILRIQQVVRGDSAAYFCASSPGQGPESLYFGPGTRLTVT.

The V and J genes are TRBV5-6 and TRBJ1-2; D is unresolved. Trimming shortened V by 3 bases and J by 5 bases, and 17 bases separated the two germline ends. Germline assignment: CDR1 SGHDT and CDR2 YYEEEE. The CDR3 runs 15 residues. In nucleotides, the CDR3 is TGTGCCAGCAGCTGGGCCCAGAACCCGGCATATGGCTACACCTTC. Amino acid sequence: CASSWAQNPAYGYTF. The full variable domain, completed using reference TRBV5-6 and TRBJ1-2, is DAGVTQSPTHLIKTRGQQVTLRCSPKSGHDTVSWYQQALGQGPQFIFQYYEEEERQRGNFPDRFSGHQFPNYSSELNVNALLLGDSALYLCASSWAQNPAYGYTFGSGTRLTVV.

The chain employs TRBV10-2 and TRBJ1-5, with D perhaps matching TRBD1 (5 bases). The CDR3 is made up of 15 amino acids. Germline V gives CDR1 WSHSY, CDR2 SAAADI. Trimming removed 4 bases at V and 5 bases at J, with 15 bases between. CDR3 region: CASSGGQTGDQPQHF. The CDR3 DNA reads TGCGCCAGCAGTGGCGGCCAGACGGGGGATCAGCCCCAGCATTTT.

This clone was observed a few times. CDR3 sequence (DNA): TGTGCCAGCAGCTGGTGGGGCGACGGGGAGCTGTTTTTT. Amino acids: CASSWWGDGELFF. The V call is TRBV5-6, the J call TRBJ2-2; tentatively, D is TRBD1 (5 bases). The ends were cut back, 3 bases at V and 7 bases at J, with 10 bases in the middle. This CDR3 region has 13 residues. Germline assignment: CDR1 SGHDT and CDR2 YYEEEE. The full variable domain, with the rest looked up from reference TRBV5-6 and TRBJ2-2, is DAGVTQSPTHLIKTRGQQVTLRCSPKSGHDTVSWYQQALGQGPQFIFQYYEEEERQRGNFPDRFSGHQFPNYSSELNVNALLLGDSALYLCASSWWGDGELFFGEGSRLTVL.

The CDR3 spells CASKTGNTEAFF. The CDR3 nucleotides read TGTGCCAGCAAGACAGGGAACACTGAAGCTTTCTTT. This sequence joins TRBV6-1 and TRBJ1-1, with a weak D call TRBD1 (6 bases). This CDR3 spans 12 amino acids. With 7 bases removed from V and 1 base from J, the gap between germline ends came to 7 bases. The V gene's germline CDR1 is MNHNS and CDR2 SASEGT.

This clone has only a few counts. The gene calls are TRBV18 and TRBJ1-1, with TRBD1 matching over 7 bases. CDR1 KGHSH and CDR2 LQKENI come from the germline V gene. V lost 2 bases and J lost 5; bases outside the gene matches: 14. The CDR3 has 17 residues. The CDR3 DNA follows: TGTGCCAGCTCACCAAGCTCCTTCGGACAGGCTACTACTGAAGCTTTCTTT. Its protein is CASSPSSFGQATTEAFF.

This chain uses TRBV28 with TRBJ2-7; perhaps TRBD1 as D (6 bases). Per germline, CDR1 MDHEN and CDR2 SYDVKM. The CDR3 consists of 12 residues. V was clipped by 6 bases and J by 3 bases, with 9 bases between them. This CDR3 is CASRVGGYEQYF. The DNA for the CDR3 is TGTGCCAGCAGGGTAGGGGGCTACGAGCAGTACTTC.

This clone appeared a few times. This rearrangement joins TRBV11-1 to TRBJ2-3; 8 bases fit TRBD2. Germline V CDR1 and CDR2: SGHAT, FQDESV (reference sequence). This CDR3 has 16 amino acids. The trim removed 5 bases at V and 10 bases at J, leaving 17 bases unmatched. CDR3 sequence (DNA): TGTGCCAGCAGCCCTACCGGTGAGGCGGGAGGTTTTGCGCAGTATTTT. This codes for CASSPTGEAGGFAQYF.

The V gene is TRBV7-8, the J gene TRBJ2-1, with 10 bases fitting TRBD2. The CDR3 consists of 17 residues. V shed 4 bases, J shed 7 bases, and the junction held 13 bases outside the gene matches. CDR1 and CDR2 (germline): SGHVS, FQNEAQ. The CDR3 here is CASSSPTAAGGRNEQFF. Here the CDR3 DNA reads TGTGCCAGCAGCTCCCCCACCGCAGCGGGAGGGCGGAATGAGCAGTTCTTC.

The chain has TRBV19 and TRBJ2-3; TRBD2 agrees at 11 bases. Germline V gives CDR1 LNHDA, CDR2 SQIVND (reference sequence). The V gene end was trimmed by 4 bases and the J gene end by 0 bases; junction bases not matched to a gene: 3. CDR3 length: 16 residues. CDR3: CASSKTSGASTDTQYF. The CDR3 DNA sequence: TGTGCCAGTAGTAAGACTAGCGGGGCTAGCACAGATACGCAGTATTTT.

The V call is TRBV5-1, the J call TRBJ1-1; tentatively, D is TRBD1 (5 bases). The CDR3 is made up of 13 amino acids. CDR1 and CDR2 from the germline V gene are SGHRS and YFSETQ. Trimming took off 6 bases at V and 1 base at J, with 10 bases between the two ends. The CDR3 DNA follows: TGCGCCAGCACTCGGGGGGAGAACACTGAAGCTTTCTTT. Amino acid sequence: CASTRGENTEAFF. Drawing the rest from reference TRBV5-1 and TRBJ1-1, the complete variable domain is KAGVTQTPRYLIKTRGQQVTLSCSPISGHRSVSWYQQTPGQGLQFLFEYFSETQRNKGNFPGRFSGRQFSNSRSEMNVSTLELGDSALYLCASTRGENTEAFFGQGTRLTVV.

This chain connects TRBV5-8 to TRBJ2-7, with D perhaps matching TRBD2 (6 bases). Germline V gene sequence: CDR1 SGHTS, CDR2 YDEGEE. The CDR3 covers 15 residues. The V end lost 4 bases, the J end lost 2 bases, and 16 bases lay between the germline ends. CDR3 DNA sequence: TGTGCCAGCAGCCTCAGCGGGCATTACACCTACGAGCAGTACTTC. Its protein is CASSLSGHYTYEQYF.

This clone was seen only a few times. This chain uses TRBV6-6 with TRBJ2-7; 8 bases agree with TRBD2. V shed 8 bases and J 3 bases; nucleotides not matched to a gene: 3. The germline V gene encodes CDR1 MNHNY and CDR2 SVGAGI (reference sequence). The CDR3 runs to 12 residues. CDR3 nucleotides: TGTGCCAGCGGAAGCGGGAGCTACGAGCAGTACTTC. Protein: CASGSGSYEQYF.

The rearrangement joins TRBV7-9 to TRBJ2-7, with 11 bases identical to TRBD2. J gave up 2 bases and V 7 bases, and 4 bases lay outside the gene matches. The CDR3 is made up of 14 amino acids. Per the germline V gene, CDR1 is SEHNR and CDR2 is FQNEAQ (reference sequence). CDR3 in amino acids: CASTTTSGAYEQYF. The CDR3 DNA reads as TGTGCCAGCACCACGACTAGCGGGGCCTACGAGCAGTACTTC.

The chain carries TRBV7-2 and TRBJ2-3; 7 bases align to TRBD2. Germline CDR1 SGHTA, CDR2 FQGNSA. The trim removed 1 base at V and 0 bases at J, leaving 4 bases unmatched. The CDR3 is 16 amino acids. Written as DNA, the CDR3 is TGTGCCAGCAGCTTAGGGCTAGCGGAGAGCACAGATACGCAGTATTTT. Protein: CASSLGLAESTDTQYF. The entire variable domain, with the rest obtained from reference TRBV7-2 and TRBJ2-3, is as follows: GAGVSQSPSNKVTEKGKDVELRCDPISGHTALYWYRQSLGQGLEFLIYFQGNSAPDKSGLPSDRFSAERTGGSVSTLTIQRTQQEDSAVYLCASSLGLAESTDTQYFGPGTRLTVL.

This chain uses TRBV6-6 with TRBJ1-5; D may be TRBD1 (6 bases). This CDR3 region has 14 residues. V shed 8 bases and J shed 1 base, with 12 bases lying between them. CDR1 is MNHNY and CDR2 is SVGAGI in the germline V gene (reference sequence). The CDR3 nucleotides are TGTGCCAGCTCTCGGGGGGCCAGCAATCAGCCCCAGCATTTT. As protein: CASSRGASNQPQHF.

The V gene is TRBV18, the J gene TRBJ1-5, with D hard to call. The CDR3 contains 12 residues. Trimming took off 6 bases at V and 14 bases at J, with 17 bases between the two ends. From germline, CDR1 is KGHSH and CDR2 LQKENI. The CDR3 protein is CASSPGGPIKHF. The CDR3 DNA is TGTGCCAGCTCCCCGGGCGGGCCCATCAAGCATTTT.

The chain joins TRBV9 to TRBJ2-1; 10 nucleotides line up with TRBD2. The CDR3 has 15 residues. Germline assignment: CDR1 SGDLS and CDR2 YYNGEE. The junction had 2 bases not matched to a gene; V was cut back by 3 bases and J by 2 bases. Written as DNA, the CDR3 is TGTGCCAGCAGCGCGAGCGGGAGGGCCTACAATGAGCAGTTCTTC. Translation: CASSASGRAYNEQFF.